Shown below are 32 T cell receptor beta chains from a single sample sequenced in a study of cytomegalovirus exposure and HLA in healthy donors. The primer mix had 60 Vbeta and 13 Jbeta primers. Assay used: immunoSEQ multiplex PCR; TCRdb lists only in-frame clones, some missing. The sample has about 180,000 clones, about 80% seen once. The sample comprised PBMCs. These receptors were obtained from a middle-aged woman in good health and CMV-seronegative.

This chain links TRBV25-1 with TRBJ1-1; tentative D call: TRBD1 (5 bases). Germline CDR1 MGHDK, CDR2 SYGVNS. Trimming cost V 4 bases and J 7 bases, with 13 bases left between them. CDR3 length: 13 amino acids. The CDR3 sequence: CASSGWGVSEAFF. The CDR3 nucleotides read TGTGCCAGCAGTGGGTGGGGGGTCAGTGAAGCTTTCTTT.

The chain uses TRBV11-2 and TRBJ1-5, with 7 nucleotides matching TRBD1. J lost 1 base, V lost 5 bases, and 5 bases had no gene match. CDR1 SGHAT and CDR2 FQNNGV come from the germline V gene. The CDR3 totals 15 residues. The CDR3 coding sequence is TGTGCCAGCAGCCAGGAACAGGGGAGCAATCAGCCCCAGCATTTT. It translates to CASSQEQGSNQPQHF.

The chain is built from TRBV19 and TRBJ1-5; D unresolved. CDR1 is LNHDA, CDR2 SQIVND, per germline (reference sequence). The length of the CDR3 is 14 residues. Trimming cost V 3 bases and J 2 bases, with 8 bases left between them. The chain's CDR3 is CASSIDQGNQPQHF. The CDR3 DNA reads TGTGCCAGTAGTATTGACCAGGGCAATCAGCCCCAGCATTTT.

This rearrangement joins TRBV6-6 to TRBJ1-2, with 7 bases lining up with TRBD1. This CDR3 contains 15 residues. Per germline, CDR1 MNHNY and CDR2 SVGAGI (reference sequence). The junction had 9 bases not matched to a gene; V was cut back by 0 bases and J by 8 bases. The CDR3 DNA follows: TGTGCCAGCAGTTACTCGCGGGACAGCCAGTTGGGCTACACCTTC. It codes for CASSYSRDSQLGYTF.

This chain connects TRBV6-5 to TRBJ1-4; no reliable D call. Deletions cut 5 bases from V and 6 bases from J, with 13 bases between. The CDR3 runs to 14 residues. CDR1 and CDR2 (germline): MNHEY, SVGAGI. In DNA, the CDR3 is TGTGCCAGCAGTACACAGATAGAACATGAAAAACTGTTTTTT. The encoded protein is CASSTQIEHEKLFF.

This clone was recorded a few times. CDR3 region: CASSPWDTNTEAFF. In nucleotides, the CDR3 is TGCGCCAGCAGCCCATGGGACACTAACACTGAAGCTTTCTTT. The chain carries TRBV5-1 and TRBJ1-1; TRBD1 is a possible D gene (6 bases). CDR1 and CDR2 from the germline V gene are SGHRS and YFSETQ. This CDR3 has 14 amino acids. V shed 4 bases and J shed 2 bases, with 12 bases lying between them.

The rearrangement joins TRBV6-6 to TRBJ2-1, with D possibly being TRBD1 (5 bases). The V end was cut by 7 bases, the J end by 3 bases, with 16 bases between. Per germline, CDR1 MNHNY and CDR2 SVGAGI (reference sequence). The CDR3 contains 15 residues. The CDR3 nucleotides read TGTGCCAGCACCCTTACAAGTAGGGGCTACAATGAGCAGTTCTTC. Translating it yields CASTLTSRGYNEQFF.

The chain recombines TRBV14 with TRBJ2-5; D perhaps matches TRBD2 (6 bases). The germline CDR1 and CDR2 sequences are SGHDN and FVKESK. The CDR3 sequence is 15 residues long. V lost 3 bases to trimming and J lost 5 bases, with 16 bases between them. Here the CDR3 reads CASSHRKLAVETQYF. The DNA for the CDR3 is TGTGCCAGCAGCCATCGTAAACTAGCTGTGGAGACCCAGTACTTC. Filled out from reference TRBV14 and TRBJ2-5, the complete variable domain reads EAGVTQFPSHSVIEKGQTVTLRCDPISGHDNLYWYRRVMGKEIKFLLHFVKESKQDESGMPNNRFLAERTGGTYSTLKVQPAELEDSGVYFCASSHRKLAVETQYFGPGTRLLVL.

The chain carries TRBV6-6 and TRBJ2-1; 9 bases align to TRBD2. The CDR3 consists of 15 residues. V trimming: 7 bases; J trimming: 9 bases; junction bases outside the gene matches: 13. Germline CDR1 reads MNHNY; CDR2 reads SVGAGI (reference sequence). Here the CDR3 reads CASIPPGREGGEQFF. CDR3 nucleotide sequence: TGTGCCAGCATCCCCCCGGGGCGGGAGGGCGGTGAGCAGTTCTTC.

V usage is TRBV2 and J usage is TRBJ1-1; D possibly corresponds to TRBD1 (5 bases). The CDR3 consists of 16 residues. Between the trimmed V and J ends, which lost 4 bases and 0 bases, there was a span of 15 bases. Germline-derived CDR1 and CDR2 are SNHLY and FYNNEI. The CDR3, as DNA: TGTGCCAGCAGTGTAGTGGGGGGATCGGTGAACACTGAAGCTTTCTTT. Residues: CASSVVGGSVNTEAFF.

V is TRBV6-1 and J is TRBJ2-5; D not certain. The CDR3 length is 15 residues. V lost 3 bases to trimming and J lost 2 bases, with 13 bases between them. The germline V gene has CDR1 MNHNS and CDR2 SASEGT. The CDR3, as DNA: TGTGCCAGCAGTGAGTTAGTGACTCTGCAAGAGACCCAGTACTTC. Amino acids: CASSELVTLQETQYF.

The chain couples TRBV30 to TRBJ2-6; TRBD1 matches 7 bases. From germline, CDR1 is GTSNPN and CDR2 SVGIG (reference sequence). The J segment lost 2 bases and the V segment lost 7 bases, leaving 2 bases of the junction unmatched. This CDR3 spans 13 amino acids. In DNA form, the CDR3 reads TGTGCCTTGACAGGGACTGGGGCCAACGTCCTGACTTTC. This sequence encodes CALTGTGANVLTF.

The chain combines TRBV28 with TRBJ1-2; 9 bases line up with TRBD1. The ends lost 3 bases at V and 4 bases at J; junction bases unmatched: 9. The germline CDR1 and CDR2 sequences are MDHEN and SYDVKM. The CDR3 is made up of 16 amino acids. The CDR3 DNA sequence: TGTGCCAGCAGTTTCACCGGGACAGGGTCTAGCTATGGCTACACCTTC. As protein: CASSFTGTGSSYGYTF.

This chain links TRBV11-2 with TRBJ2-7; 8 bases match TRBD1. V lost 3 bases, J lost 7 bases, and 2 bases stayed unmatched. This CDR3 spans 12 amino acids. The germline CDR1 and CDR2 sequences are SGHAT and FQNNGV. CDR3 sequence (DNA): TGTGCCAGCAGCTTGTGGACAGGGGAGCAGTACTTC. Translating it yields CASSLWTGEQYF.

The chain carries TRBV27 and TRBJ1-1, with TRBD1 matching 8 bases. CDR1 is MNHEY and CDR2 is SMNVEV in the germline V gene (reference sequence). V shed 7 bases and J 1 base; nucleotides not matched to a gene: 14. The CDR3 is 17 amino acids. As DNA, the CDR3 is TGTGCCAGCACCCCTCACCCCCAGGGGGCGGGGAACACTGAAGCTTTCTTT. Amino acid sequence: CASTPHPQGAGNTEAFF.

The chain has TRBV6-1 and TRBJ2-4; TRBD2 might be the D (6 bases). V dropped 1 base and J dropped 2 bases, with 9 bases sitting between them. The CDR3 sequence is 15 residues long. From germline, CDR1 is MNHNS and CDR2 SASEGT. CDR3 DNA sequence: TGTGCCAGCAGTGAAGAAGGACTAACCAAAAACATTCAGTACTTC. The encoded protein is CASSEEGLTKNIQYF.

The V gene is TRBV20-1, the J gene TRBJ1-3, with D unclear. The germline V and J ends were trimmed by 5 bases and 4 bases, with 6 bases remaining between them. The CDR3 length is 11 residues. From germline, CDR1 is DFQATT and CDR2 SNEGSKA (reference sequence). CDR3 protein: CSALRGNTIYF. CDR3 nucleotide sequence: TGCAGTGCTCTGCGGGGAAACACCATATATTTT.

The rearrangement uses TRBV7-6 and TRBJ1-4, with 9 bases aligning to TRBD1. Germline V gene lookup returns CDR1 SGHVS and CDR2 FNYEAQ. With V trimmed by 4 bases and J by 7 bases, 4 bases remained unmatched. The CDR3 length is 14 residues. CDR3 loop: CASSSTGGVEKLFF. In DNA, the CDR3 is TGTGCCAGCAGCTCTACAGGGGGCGTTGAAAAACTGTTTTTT.

With respect to this clone: The junction does not match germline at one end; this may be a read error. The chain links TRBV7-9 to TRBJ2-4, with D uncertain. The CDR3 sequence is 17 residues long. CDR1 and CDR2 (germline): SEHNR, FQNEAQ (reference sequence). The CDR3 DNA sequence: TGTTCCAGCAGCTTAGGGCCAGTCCCGTTGGCCAAAAACATTCAGTACTTC. Protein product: CSSSLGPVPLAKNIQYF.

The chain uses TRBV18 and TRBJ1-2; 8 bases agree with TRBD1. The CDR3 is 17 residues long. V shed 2 bases, J shed 6 bases, and the junction held 14 bases outside the gene matches. CDR1 is KGHSH and CDR2 is LQKENI in the germline V gene. The CDR3 loop is CASSPIMGQGAWDGYTF. In DNA, the CDR3 is TGTGCCAGCTCACCAATCATGGGCCAGGGGGCCTGGGATGGCTACACCTTC.

This clone has a single count. The chain has TRBV5-6 and TRBJ2-5; TRBD1 is a possible D gene (5 bases). This CDR3 contains 13 residues. Per germline, CDR1 SGHDT and CDR2 YYEEEE. The V gene lost 0 bases and the J gene lost 7 bases, with 10 bases spanning the gap. The chain's CDR3 is CASSLGGGATQYF. For the CDR3, the DNA is TGTGCCAGCAGCTTGGGGGGCGGTGCGACCCAGTACTTC.

This sequence joins TRBV6-1 and TRBJ1-1; the D gene is possibly TRBD1 (5 bases). The CDR3 is 15 amino acids. Germline CDR1 reads MNHNS; CDR2 reads SASEGT. Deletions cut 0 bases from V and 6 bases from J, with 14 bases between. This chain's CDR3 is CASSEAGGRDAEAFF. The CDR3 DNA follows: TGTGCCAGCAGTGAAGCGGGAGGACGGGACGCTGAAGCTTTCTTT.

This clone was picked up one time. The chain links TRBV5-1 to TRBJ1-5; 12 nucleotides align to TRBD1. This CDR3 has 15 residues. CDR1 and CDR2 from the germline V gene are SGHRS and YFSETQ. Trimming at V came to 4 bases and at J to 5 bases, leaving 4 bases not matched to a gene. CDR3 bases: TGCGCCAGCAGCCTCGGGACAGGGGGCGATCAGCCCCAGCATTTT. Protein product: CASSLGTGGDQPQHF.

The chain uses TRBV5-6 and TRBJ2-5; D perhaps matches TRBD1 (5 bases). The germline gives CDR1 SGHDT, CDR2 YYEEEE. CDR3 length: 13 amino acids. Trimming shortened V by 4 bases and J by 5 bases, and 12 bases separated the two germline ends. The CDR3 loop is CASSLTGLETQYF. In nucleotides, the CDR3 is TGTGCCAGCAGCCTTACAGGTCTGGAGACCCAGTACTTC.

V usage is TRBV6-5 and J usage is TRBJ2-7; TRBD2 might be the D (6 bases). CDR3 length: 15 amino acids. Deletions cut 7 bases from V and 0 bases from J, with 16 bases between. Germline CDR1 and CDR2: MNHEY and SVGAGI. CDR3 sequence (DNA): TGTGCCAGCAATACAATCGGGGGTAACTCCTACGAGCAGTACTTC. Translation: CASNTIGGNSYEQYF.

This clone was counted between two and nine times. The chain employs TRBV6-1 and TRBJ1-5; 9 nucleotides match TRBD1. The trim removed 5 bases at V and 6 bases at J, leaving 5 bases unmatched. This CDR3 is built from 14 residues. The germline gives CDR1 MNHNS, CDR2 SASEGT. This chain's CDR3 is CASSRDRVPQPQHF. The CDR3 DNA follows: TGTGCCAGCAGTCGGGACAGGGTGCCTCAGCCCCAGCATTTT.

J is TRBJ2-3 and V is TRBV14; 8 bases fit TRBD2. The germline V gene encodes CDR1 SGHDN and CDR2 FVKESK. There are 16 residues in the CDR3. Losses at the gene ends were 4 bases for V and 0 bases for J; bases not matched to a gene: 6. The CDR3 DNA reads as TGTGCCAGCAGCCCAGCGGGGGTCCCCAGCACAGATACGCAGTATTTT. Translated, it gives CASSPAGVPSTDTQYF.

The CDR3 sequence is CASSLTGRGALYNEQFF. The CDR3 DNA is TGCGCCAGCAGCTTGACGGGACGGGGGGCTCTCTACAATGAGCAGTTCTTC. The chain employs TRBV5-1 and TRBJ2-1, with a weak D call TRBD2 (7 bases). Germline CDR1 reads SGHRS; CDR2 reads YFSETQ. With 1 base removed from V and 3 bases from J, the gap between germline ends came to 17 bases. The CDR3 covers 17 residues.

The chain has TRBV6-1 and TRBJ2-5, with TRBD2 as a possible D gene (5 bases). This CDR3 spans 15 amino acids. Germline CDR1 MNHNS, CDR2 SASEGT. The V gene lost 3 bases and the J gene lost 5 bases, with 16 bases spanning the gap. CDR3 nucleotide sequence: TGTGCCAGCAGTGATGAGCTGGCTAGCCGGGAGACCCAGTACTTC. It is translated as CASSDELASRETQYF.

This chain uses TRBV19 with TRBJ2-1, with 8 bases lining up with TRBD2. This CDR3 has 14 residues. Losses at the gene ends were 2 bases for V and 8 bases for J; bases not matched to a gene: 5. Germline CDR1 and CDR2: LNHDA and SQIVND (reference sequence). The chain's CDR3 is CASSITGGPYEQFF. Written as DNA, the CDR3 is TGTGCCAGTAGTATAACGGGAGGGCCCTATGAGCAGTTCTTC. Based on the CDR3 plus reference TRBV19 and TRBJ2-1, the full variable domain is DGGITQSPKYLFRKEGQNVTLSCEQNLNHDAMYWYRQDPGQGLRLIYYSQIVNDFQKGDIAEGYSVSREKKESFPLTVTSAQKNPTAFYLCASSITGGPYEQFFGPGTRLTVL.

This clone was observed a single time. The chain is built from TRBV10-2 and TRBJ2-1; 7 bases match TRBD2. V lost 3 bases and J lost 6; bases outside the gene matches: 5. The germline gives CDR1 WSHSY, CDR2 SAAADI. The CDR3 runs 14 residues. The CDR3 sequence is CASSEKRGLNEQFF. CDR3 nucleotides: TGCGCCAGCAGTGAAAAGCGGGGCCTCAATGAGCAGTTCTTC.

This clone was observed a handful of times. The V and J genes are TRBV10-3 and TRBJ1-1, with D possibly matching TRBD1 (6 bases). The CDR3 spans 11 residues. Germline V gives CDR1 ENHRY, CDR2 SYGVKD. Between the trimmed V and J ends, which lost 10 bases and 7 bases, there was a span of 13 bases. CDR3 bases: TGTGCCACTTCAGGGGATCTTGAAGCTTTCTTT. This encodes CATSGDLEAFF.